This T cell receptor beta chain was sequenced in a study of blood T cells in healthy people across ages. A second PCR, run for about 7 to 12 cycles, used a sample-barcoded 5' primer plus a J-beta primer mix. Each TCR beta cDNA got a 12-nucleotide random molecular identifier. There were at least 3 million CDR3-containing paired-end reads obtained from each sample. One entry per CDR3 protein results from TCRdb running MiXCR on the 5' RACE reads. Among fewer than 1.5 million distinct CDR3 sequences, roughly 45% were seen once, and the ten largest hold roughly 7.9%. A word on this clonotype: Its specificity is unknown.

Findings of the study overall: Higher naive T cell percentage went strongly together with higher TCR beta diversity.

CDR1 and CDR2 (germline): SQVTM, ANQGSEA. Trimming left V 0 bases short and J 7 bases short, with 12 bases between. The CDR3 sequence is 14 residues long. The sequence was collected from a woman between 18 and 29 years old in good health. The specimen sequenced was blood. J is TRBJ1-4 and V is TRBV29-1; D remains ambiguous. Here the CDR3 DNA reads TGCAGCGTTGAAGAGAGTGGGATCGGTGAAAAACTGTTTTTT. Its translation: CSVEESGIGEKLFF.